The T cell receptor beta chain under discussion was sequenced for a study of Ad26.COV2.S vaccination and SARS-CoV-2 variants. General observations from the study: Post-vaccination spike-specific CD8+ and CD4+ T cell responses reportedly had substantial breadth.

Treatment denoted: about 20 received Ad26.COV2.S at low or high dose, single or two shots; 5 received placebo; per-sample allocation not given. Samples analyzed were those drawn on day 63 after the first vaccine or placebo injection. At a Boston site, the person donating was an adult of 18-55 years. On this clone: Its specificity is not known.

The CDR3 covers 14 residues. Germline lookup yields CDR1 MNHEY and CDR2 SVGEGT. V was clipped by 4 bases and J by 7 bases, with 14 bases between them. The repertoire was sequenced with immunoSEQ multiplex PCR; TCRdb's copy has only in-frame clones and lacks some. The top ten clones hold 3% to 3.5% of a sample with about 390,000 clones, around nine tenths of them seen once. The genes are TRBV6-2 or TRBV6-3 and TRBJ1-5, with D unclear. The receptor was derived from a person between 18 and 59 years old who received the Ad26.COV2.S COVID-19 vaccine or a placebo. This sample comprised peripheral blood, obtained in a trial of Ad26.COV2.S vaccine versus placebo. The CDR3 spells CASSWAEKAQPQHF. The CDR3 DNA reads as TGTGCCAGCAGTTGGGCCGAAAAGGCACAGCCCCAGCATTTT.